This T cell receptor (beta chain) stems from a study of T cells in women clearing cervical HPV infection. Trimming cost V 8 bases and J 10 bases, with 7 bases left between them. The CDR3 has 10 residues. Germline CDR1 and CDR2: SGDLS and YYNGEE. As concerns this clone: Its antigen remains unknown. The read comes to an end 3 residues before the CDR3 does, leaving the germline J gene to fill in the end.

Cervical HPV DNA detected by MY09/MY11 PCR, typed by dot-blot. The data were produced by immunoSEQ multiplex PCR, yet TCRdb's version contains in-frame clones alone and is incomplete. The sample holds about 17,000 clones. Study conclusions and caveats: CIN3+ cases had significantly higher TCR richness than controls; evenness did not differ.

The chain uses TRBV9 and TRBJ1-6; D gene uncertain. Sequencing was done on a sample of blood buffy coat. This receptor was obtained from a woman aged 18-70 years with a cervical HPV16 infection that either progressed to CIN3+ or cleared (not recorded which). The CDR3 here is CARKPSPLHF. CDR3 bases read: TGTGCCAGGAAGCCGTCACCC.